This entry concerns a single TCR beta chain. The V gene end was trimmed by 7 bases and the J gene end by 7 bases; junction bases not matched to a gene: 9. The CDR3 loop spans 15 amino acids. CDR1 SGHVS and CDR2 FQNEAQ come from the germline V gene. This sample was taken from a study of T cell changes during pregnancy in multiple sclerosis. Sequencing used immunoSEQ multiplex PCR; TCRdb keeps in-frame clones, though not all of them. The data hold 40,000 to 55,000 clones, with around 93% observed a single time. The sequencing used CD8+ T cells from peripheral blood mononuclear cells, collected in the first trimester of pregnancy. This receptor was obtained from a female donor with multiple sclerosis, enrolled in a pregnancy study. The chain is built from TRBV7-8 and TRBJ2-1, with TRBD2 identical over 11 bases. CDR3 in amino acids: CASTPTSGTMNEQFF. The DNA for the CDR3 is TGTGCCAGCACCCCGACTAGCGGGACAATGAATGAGCAGTTCTTC.